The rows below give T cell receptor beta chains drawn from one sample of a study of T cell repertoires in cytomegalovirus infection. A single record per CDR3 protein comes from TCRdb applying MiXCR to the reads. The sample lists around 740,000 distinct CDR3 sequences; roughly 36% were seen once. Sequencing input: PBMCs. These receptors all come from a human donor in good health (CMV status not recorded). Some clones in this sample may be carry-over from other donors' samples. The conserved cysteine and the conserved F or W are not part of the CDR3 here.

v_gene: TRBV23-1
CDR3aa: ASKLAGGCDEQF

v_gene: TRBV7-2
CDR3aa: ASSPQAGRRQPQH

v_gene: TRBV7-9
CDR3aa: TSSLPYRQGRASGEKLF

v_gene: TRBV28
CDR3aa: ASSWIAGVTTDTQY

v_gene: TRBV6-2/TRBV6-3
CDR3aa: ASSPDREPRFSNQPQH

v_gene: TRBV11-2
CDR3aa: ASSLGDYGTDTQY

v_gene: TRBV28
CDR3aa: ASSLQGDNEQF

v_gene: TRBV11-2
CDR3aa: ASTFHRFTEAF

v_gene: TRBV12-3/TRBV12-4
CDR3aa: ASSFRELYNEQF

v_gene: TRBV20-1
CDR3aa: SARRLAGGLGYNEQF

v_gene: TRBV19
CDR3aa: ASSIVPDTSFGYGYT

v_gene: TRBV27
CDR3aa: ASSFFGDTEAF

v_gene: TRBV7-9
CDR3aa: ASSFEQMNTGELF

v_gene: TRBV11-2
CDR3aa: ASSSGQGNYEQY

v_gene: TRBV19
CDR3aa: ASSNLAGAETQY

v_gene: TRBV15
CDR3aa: ATSRDSHAF

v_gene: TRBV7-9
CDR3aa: ASRLGSSYEQY